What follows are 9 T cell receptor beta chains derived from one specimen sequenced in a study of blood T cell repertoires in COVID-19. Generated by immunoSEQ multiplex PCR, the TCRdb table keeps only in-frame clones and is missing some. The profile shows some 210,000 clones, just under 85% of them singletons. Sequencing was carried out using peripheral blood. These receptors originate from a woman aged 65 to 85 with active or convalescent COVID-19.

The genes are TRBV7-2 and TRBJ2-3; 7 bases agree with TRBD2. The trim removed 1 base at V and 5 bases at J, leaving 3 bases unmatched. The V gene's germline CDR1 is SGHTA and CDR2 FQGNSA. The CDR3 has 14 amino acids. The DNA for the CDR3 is TGTGCCAGCAGCTTAGTCGGGAGGAGAGATACGCAGTATTTT. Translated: CASSLVGRRDTQYF.

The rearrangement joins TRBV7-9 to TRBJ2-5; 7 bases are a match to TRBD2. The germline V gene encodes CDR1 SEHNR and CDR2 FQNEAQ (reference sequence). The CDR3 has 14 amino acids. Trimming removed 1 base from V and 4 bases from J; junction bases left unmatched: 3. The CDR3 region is CASSLGASGETQYF. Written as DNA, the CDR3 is TGTGCCAGCAGCTTAGGGGCTAGCGGAGAGACCCAGTACTTC. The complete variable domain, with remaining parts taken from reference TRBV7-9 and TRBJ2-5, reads DTGVSQNPRHKITKRGQNVTFRCDPISEHNRLYWYRQTLGQGPEFLTYFQNEAQLEKSRLLSDRFSAERPKGSFSTLEIQRTEQGDSAMYLCASSLGASGETQYFGPGTRLLVL.

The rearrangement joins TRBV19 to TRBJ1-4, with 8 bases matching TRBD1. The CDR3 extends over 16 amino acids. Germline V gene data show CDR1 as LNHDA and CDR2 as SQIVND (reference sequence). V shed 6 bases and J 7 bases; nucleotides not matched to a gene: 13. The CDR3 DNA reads TGTGCCAGTAGAGTAAAGACAGGGGCGGGTAGTGAAAAACTGTTTTTT. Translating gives CASRVKTGAGSEKLFF.

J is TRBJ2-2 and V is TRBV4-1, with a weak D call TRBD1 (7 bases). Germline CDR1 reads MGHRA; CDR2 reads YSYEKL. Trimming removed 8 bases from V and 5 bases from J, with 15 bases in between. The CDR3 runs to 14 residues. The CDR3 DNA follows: TGCGCCAGCGGATCCGCAGGGGGGACCGGGGAGCTGTTTTTT. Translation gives CASGSAGGTGELFF.

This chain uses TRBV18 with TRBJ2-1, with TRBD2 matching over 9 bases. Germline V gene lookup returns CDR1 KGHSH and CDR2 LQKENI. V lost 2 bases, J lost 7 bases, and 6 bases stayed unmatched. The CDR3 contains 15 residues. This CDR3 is CASSPIAGDKNEQFF. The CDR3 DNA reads TGTGCCAGCTCACCAATAGCGGGAGATAAAAATGAGCAGTTCTTC.

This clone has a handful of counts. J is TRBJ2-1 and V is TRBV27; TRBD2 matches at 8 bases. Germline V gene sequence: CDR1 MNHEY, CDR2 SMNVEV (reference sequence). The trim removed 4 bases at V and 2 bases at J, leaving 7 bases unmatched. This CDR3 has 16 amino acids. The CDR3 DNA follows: TGTGCCAGCAGTTCCCCGGGACTAGTCCCCTACAATGAGCAGTTCTTC. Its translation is CASSSPGLVPYNEQFF.

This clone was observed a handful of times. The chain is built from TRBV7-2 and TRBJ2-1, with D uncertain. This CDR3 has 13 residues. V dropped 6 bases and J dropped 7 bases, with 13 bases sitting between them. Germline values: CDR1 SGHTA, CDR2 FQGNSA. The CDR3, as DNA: TGTGCCAGCAGTCAAAATGCGTTAAATGAGCAGTTCTTC. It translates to CASSQNALNEQFF.

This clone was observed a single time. CDR3 in DNA: TGTGCCAGCAGTCGAGGGGGTCCCCAAGAGACCCAGTACTTC. This sequence encodes CASSRGGPQETQYF. V gene TRBV28 combines with J gene TRBJ2-5; weak D call: TRBD1 (6 bases). This CDR3 is built from 14 residues. Germline CDR1 MDHEN, CDR2 SYDVKM. Between the trimmed V and J ends, which lost 5 bases and 1 base, there was a span of 11 bases.

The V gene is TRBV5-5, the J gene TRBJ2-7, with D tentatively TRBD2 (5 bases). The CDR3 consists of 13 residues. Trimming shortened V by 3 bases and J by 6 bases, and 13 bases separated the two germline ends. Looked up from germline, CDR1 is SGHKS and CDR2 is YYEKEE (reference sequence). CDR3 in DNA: TGTGCCAGCAGCTCCGACTATGTGGGCGAGCAGTACTTC. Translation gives CASSSDYVGEQYF.